This T cell receptor beta chain was identified during a study of cytomegalovirus exposure and HLA in healthy donors. Study at large: The same platform was used for the roughly 120 validation repertoires as for the approximately 670 first-cohort repertoires, as reported in a later analysis. Notes on the study in general: Some public TCRs appeared in many individuals, while most sequences were rare.

The V gene's germline CDR1 is SGHRS and CDR2 YFSETQ. V was shortened by 0 bases and J by 1 base, with 8 bases between the two germline ends. The CDR3 is made up of 14 amino acids. The method was immunoSEQ multiplex PCR; TCRdb's version includes in-frame clones alone and lacks a portion of them. Here the sample spans roughly 200,000 clones, more than 75% being singletons. This clone was counted between two and nine times. The antigen remains unidentified. The receptor was isolated from a man between 25 and 39 years old in good health and CMV-seropositive. Source material: PBMCs. The rearrangement links TRBV5-1 to TRBJ2-7; no reliable D call. The CDR3 reads CASSLESSSYEQYF. The CDR3 coding sequence is TGCGCCAGCAGCTTGGAAAGTTCTTCCTACGAGCAGTACTTC.